This T cell receptor beta chain was identified during a study of liver allograft versus peripheral blood T cells. Across the whole study: The authors compared T cell receptor repertoires in transplanted livers with those in the peripheral blood of recipients. Findings of the study overall: Reportedly, liver allograft T cell receptor repertoires differed from peripheral blood ones.

As regards this clonotype: The antigen remains undetermined.

From the reads, TCRdb called clonotypes with MiXCR, one entry per CDR3 protein. The data hold 500 to 600 distinct CDR3 sequences, with approximately 12% observed a single time. V lost 6 bases and J lost 8, with 16 bases in between. The CDR3 runs 13 residues. Germline V gene lookup returns CDR1 LGHDT and CDR2 YNNKEL (reference sequence). The rearrangement uses TRBV3-1 and TRBJ1-1, with D perhaps matching TRBD1 (5 bases). This receptor was identified in a human patient who had a liver transplant. Some T cells may be supplied by the graft donor. This CDR3 is CASSHLEGREAFF. The CDR3 nucleotides read TGTGCCAGCAGTCACCTGGAGGGGCGCGAAGCTTTCTTT. The variable domain in full, with the rest retrieved from reference TRBV3-1 and TRBJ1-1, is DTAVSQTPKYLVTQMGNDKSIKCEQNLGHDTMYWYKQDSKKFLKIMFSYNNKELIINETVPNRFSPKSPDKAHLNLHINSLELGDSAVYFCASSHLEGREAFFGQGTRLTVV.